Below are 6 T cell receptor beta chains sequenced from a single sample in a study of blood T cell repertoires in COVID-19. Measured with immunoSEQ multiplex PCR; TCRdb has only the in-frame clones, and not every one. The sample holds about 210,000 clones, roughly 87% seen once. Sequencing input: PBMCs or T cells enriched from blood (not recorded which). Receptors originate from a man between 18 and 35 years old with acute COVID-19.

The chain recombines TRBV14 with TRBJ1-5; D ambiguous. Per the germline V gene, CDR1 is SGHDN and CDR2 is FVKESK. Trimming left V 2 bases short and J 4 bases short, with 6 bases between. CDR3 size: 13 residues. The CDR3 loop reads CASSQQTNQPQHF. CDR3 nucleotides: TGTGCCAGCAGCCAACAGACTAATCAGCCCCAGCATTTT. Complete variable domain (other parts from reference TRBV14 and TRBJ1-5): EAGVTQFPSHSVIEKGQTVTLRCDPISGHDNLYWYRRVMGKEIKFLLHFVKESKQDESGMPNNRFLAERTGGTYSTLKVQPAELEDSGVYFCASSQQTNQPQHFGDGTRLSIL.

The V gene is TRBV28, the J gene TRBJ2-5; D uncertain. Trimming pared 7 bases from V and 3 bases from J, leaving 12 bases between. Germline CDR1 reads MDHEN; CDR2 reads SYDVKM. The CDR3 totals 13 residues. CDR3 protein: CASNPNSKETQYF. CDR3 coding DNA: TGTGCCAGCAACCCCAACTCTAAAGAGACCCAGTACTTC.

This sequence joins TRBV27 and TRBJ2-1; tentative D call: TRBD2 (6 bases). The V gene lost 3 bases and the J gene lost 2 bases, with 11 bases spanning the gap. Germline CDR1 MNHEY, CDR2 SMNVEV (reference sequence). This CDR3 comprises 15 residues. CDR3 residues: CASSFQTRTYNEQFF. The CDR3 DNA follows: TGTGCCAGCAGTTTCCAGACTAGGACCTACAATGAGCAGTTCTTC.

The chain carries TRBV7-2 and TRBJ1-2, with a tentative D call TRBD1 (5 bases). Germline V gene data show CDR1 as SGHTA and CDR2 as FQGNSA. The V gene lost 0 bases and the J gene lost 0 bases, with 8 bases spanning the gap. The CDR3 is 15 amino acids. For the CDR3, the DNA is TGTGCCAGCAGCTTAGCATCCAGGGCTAACTATGGCTACACCTTC. This encodes CASSLASRANYGYTF.

The chain employs TRBV7-8 and TRBJ2-1; possibly TRBD1 for D (5 bases). Germline V lookup: CDR1 SGHVS, CDR2 FQNEAQ. The ends were cut back, 2 bases at V and 6 bases at J, with 11 bases in the middle. This CDR3 comprises 14 residues. The CDR3 DNA reads as TGTGCCAGCAGCTTATCCGACAGCTTCAATGAGCAGTTCTTC. Protein product: CASSLSDSFNEQFF.

This chain connects TRBV3-1 (or the pseudogene TRBV3-2) to TRBJ2-3, with TRBD2 as a possible D gene (6 bases). The CDR3 contains 15 residues. Looked up from germline, CDR1 is LGHDT and CDR2 is YNNKEL (reference sequence). V shed 1 base and J shed 2 bases, with 10 bases lying between them. The CDR3 sequence: CASSQGRAFTDTQYF. CDR3 nucleotides: TGTGCCAGCAGCCAAGGGAGGGCCTTCACAGATACGCAGTATTTT.